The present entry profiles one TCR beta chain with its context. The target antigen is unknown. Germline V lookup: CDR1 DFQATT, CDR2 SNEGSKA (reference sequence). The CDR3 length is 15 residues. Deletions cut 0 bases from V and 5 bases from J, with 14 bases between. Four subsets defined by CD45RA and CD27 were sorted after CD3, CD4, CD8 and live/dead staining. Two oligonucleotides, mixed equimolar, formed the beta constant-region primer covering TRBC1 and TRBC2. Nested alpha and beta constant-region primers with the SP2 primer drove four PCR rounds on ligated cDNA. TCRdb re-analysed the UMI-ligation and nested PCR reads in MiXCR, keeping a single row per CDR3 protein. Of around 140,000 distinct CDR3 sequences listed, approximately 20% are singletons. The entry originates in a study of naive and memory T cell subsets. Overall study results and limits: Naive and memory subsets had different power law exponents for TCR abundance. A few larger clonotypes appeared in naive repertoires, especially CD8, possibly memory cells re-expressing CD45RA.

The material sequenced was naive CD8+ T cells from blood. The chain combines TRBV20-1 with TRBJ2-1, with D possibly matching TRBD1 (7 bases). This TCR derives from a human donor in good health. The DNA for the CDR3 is TGCAGTGCTAGAGATCTTGTCAGGGGGGACAATGAGCAGTTCTTC. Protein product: CSARDLVRGDNEQFF.